The 13 T cell receptor beta chains in this list originate from one sample, sequenced in a study of CD8+CD57+ T cells in acquired aplastic anemia. The authors sequenced patients whose flow cytometry had shown CD8+CD57+ cell expansion. Using genomic DNA as the template, TCR beta VDJ and CDR3 profiling was carried out. A single record per CDR3 protein comes from TCRdb applying MiXCR to the reads. The sample shows 180,000 or so distinct CDR3 sequences, around half of them seen only once. Source material: sorted CD4+, CD8+, or CD8+CD57+ T cells (not recorded which) from PBMCs. The receptors come from a human donor with aplastic anemia.

V gene TRBV19 combines with J gene TRBJ2-3, with 10 bases aligning to TRBD2. Germline V gene data show CDR1 as LNHDA and CDR2 as SQIVND (reference sequence). Trimming removed 4 bases from V and 2 bases from J; junction bases left unmatched: 3. The CDR3 runs to 15 residues. CDR3 in DNA: TGTGCCAGTAGTACCACTAGCGGGGACACAGATACGCAGTATTTT. This encodes CASSTTSGDTDTQYF. Looking up the rest from reference TRBV19 and TRBJ2-3 gives the full variable domain: DGGITQSPKYLFRKEGQNVTLSCEQNLNHDAMYWYRQDPGQGLRLIYYSQIVNDFQKGDIAEGYSVSREKKESFPLTVTSAQKNPTAFYLCASSTTSGDTDTQYFGPGTRLTVL.

The table lists this clonotype with a few counts. J is TRBJ1-2 and V is TRBV6-1; TRBD1 aligns across 8 bases. Germline loops: CDR1 MNHNS, CDR2 SASEGT. V lost 6 bases, J lost 6 bases, and 9 bases stayed unmatched. The CDR3 is made up of 14 amino acids. CDR3 protein: CASRQTGEVNGYTF. CDR3 bases: TGTGCCAGCAGGCAGACAGGGGAAGTAAATGGCTACACCTTC.

This clonotype was recorded only once. This chain links TRBV2 with TRBJ1-1; TRBD1 matches 11 bases. Germline V gives CDR1 SNHLY, CDR2 FYNNEI. Trimming at V came to 2 bases and at J to 4 bases, leaving 6 bases not matched to a gene. This CDR3 comprises 16 residues. The DNA of the CDR3 is TGTGCCAGCAGTGAATTCGTGGGGACAGGGGGCACTGAAGCTTTCTTT. This codes for CASSEFVGTGGTEAFF. The full variable domain, rest sourced from reference TRBV2 and TRBJ1-1, is EPEVTQTPSHQVTQMGQEVILRCVPISNHLYFYWYRQILGQKVEFLVSFYNNEISEKSEIFDDQFSVERPDGSNFTLKIRSTKLEDSAMYFCASSEFVGTGGTEAFFGQGTRLTVV.

This chain joins TRBV10-3 and TRBJ1-1; tentative D call: TRBD1 (5 bases). There are 13 residues in the CDR3. V was clipped by 4 bases and J by 1 base, with 7 bases between them. CDR1 is ENHRY and CDR2 is SYGVKD in the germline V gene. The CDR3 reads CAISGGRNTEAFF. The CDR3 DNA reads as TGTGCCATCAGTGGGGGGAGGAACACTGAAGCTTTCTTT.

The chain carries TRBV19 and TRBJ1-3; D might be TRBD1 (5 bases). Germline V CDR1 and CDR2: LNHDA, SQIVND (reference sequence). Trimming left V 3 bases short and J 3 bases short, with 15 bases between. The CDR3 is made up of 16 amino acids. The CDR3 is CASSIGQGEDGNTIYF. The CDR3 bases are TGTGCCAGTAGTATTGGTCAGGGTGAGGATGGAAACACCATATATTTT.

Turning to this clonotype: At one boundary the junction diverges from the germline segment, which might be a read error. The V gene is TRBV4-1, the J gene TRBJ1-3; TRBD1 matches at 7 bases. This CDR3 is built from 18 residues. Per germline, CDR1 MGHRA and CDR2 YSYEKL. CDR3 amino acids: CASSQEGTVARSGNTVYF. CDR3 DNA sequence: TGCGCCAGCAGCCAAGAAGGGACAGTGGCCCGCTCTGGAAACACCGTATATTTT.

The chain has TRBV15 and TRBJ2-4; 7 nucleotides align to TRBD2. CDR3 length equals 13 residues. In germline, CDR1 is LNHNV, CDR2 YYDKDF (reference sequence). The ends lost 8 bases at V and 8 bases at J; junction bases unmatched: 9. CDR3 bases: TGTGCCACCCTGCTTTTTGCGGGGGACATTCAGTACTTC. Translated: CATLLFAGDIQYF.

This clonotype was detected many times. This chain connects TRBV19 to TRBJ2-2; the match to TRBD2 covers 9 bases. V gave up 7 bases and J gave up 3 bases; unmatched junction bases: 6. CDR1 LNHDA and CDR2 SQIVND come from the germline V gene (reference sequence). The length of the CDR3 is 15 residues. The CDR3 coding sequence is TGTGCCAGTAATGGGCGGGGGGGCTACACCGGGGAGCTGTTTTTT. Its translation: CASNGRGGYTGELFF.

This clonotype was observed once. Since a much larger clone is just one base distant, this may be a read error. The gene calls are TRBV6-1 and TRBJ2-5; the D gene is possibly TRBD2 (7 bases). Germline V gene data show CDR1 as MNHNS and CDR2 as SASEGT. The CDR3 totals 16 residues. The CDR3 coding sequence is TGTGCCAGCAGTGAAGCTGGGGGGGCCCTCCAAGAGACCCAGCACTTC. Protein sequence: CASSEAGGALQETQHF.

Many counts were recorded for this clonotype. The chain joins TRBV19 to TRBJ1-2; TRBD1 matches 7 bases. Looked up from germline, CDR1 is LNHDA and CDR2 is SQIVND (reference sequence). J was trimmed by 8 bases and V by 3 bases; bases with no gene match: 9. The CDR3 is 14 amino acids. As DNA, the CDR3 is TGTGCCAGTAGTATCCCGACAGGGCCCGGAGGCTACACCTTC. This gives the protein CASSIPTGPGGYTF.

This clonotype has just one count. No conserved phenylalanine or tryptophan ends this CDR3, so it is likely a read error. The genes are TRBV7-3 and TRBJ2-2; D is uncertain. The length of the CDR3 is 19 residues. The germline CDR1 and CDR2 sequences are SGHTA and FQGTGA. V lost 3 bases and J lost 2, with 22 bases in between. The DNA for the CDR3 is TGTGCCAGCAGCTTTACCTTACCTGGGCCCCAACCTAACACCGGGGAGCTGTTTGTT. Translation gives CASSFTLPGPQPNTGELFV.

The V call is TRBV10-3, the J call TRBJ1-2; D remains unclear. Germline assignment: CDR1 ENHRY and CDR2 SYGVKD. With 0 bases removed from V and 4 bases from J, the gap between germline ends came to 6 bases. CDR3 size: 13 residues. This chain's CDR3 is CAISESLAYGYTF. The CDR3 nucleotides are TGTGCCATCAGTGAGTCACTGGCCTATGGCTACACCTTC.

This sequence joins TRBV5-1 and TRBJ2-2; tentative D call: TRBD2 (6 bases). Trimming cost V 4 bases and J 2 bases, with 12 bases left between them. This CDR3 comprises 15 residues. CDR1 and CDR2 (germline): SGHRS, YFSETQ. Here the CDR3 DNA reads TGCGCCAGCAGCCTGGGGACTTTTAACACCGGGGAGCTGTTTTTT. This encodes CASSLGTFNTGELFF.